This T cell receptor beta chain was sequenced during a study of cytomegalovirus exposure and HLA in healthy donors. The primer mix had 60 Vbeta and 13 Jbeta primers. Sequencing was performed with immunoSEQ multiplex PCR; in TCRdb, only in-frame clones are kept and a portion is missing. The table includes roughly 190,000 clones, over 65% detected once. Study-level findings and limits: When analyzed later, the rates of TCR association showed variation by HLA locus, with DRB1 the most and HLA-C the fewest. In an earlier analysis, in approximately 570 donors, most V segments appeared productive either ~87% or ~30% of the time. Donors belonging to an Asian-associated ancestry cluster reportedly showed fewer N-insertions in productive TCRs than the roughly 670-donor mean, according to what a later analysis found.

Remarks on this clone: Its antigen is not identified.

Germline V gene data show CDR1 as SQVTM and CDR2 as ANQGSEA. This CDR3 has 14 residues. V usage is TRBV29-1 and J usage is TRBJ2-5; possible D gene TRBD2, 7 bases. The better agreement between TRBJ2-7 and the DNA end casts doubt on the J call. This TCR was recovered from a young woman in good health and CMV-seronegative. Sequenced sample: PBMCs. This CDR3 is CSVEYGGPPAEQYF. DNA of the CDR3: TGCAGCGTTGAGTACGGGGGGCCCCCAGCCGAGCAGTACTTC.